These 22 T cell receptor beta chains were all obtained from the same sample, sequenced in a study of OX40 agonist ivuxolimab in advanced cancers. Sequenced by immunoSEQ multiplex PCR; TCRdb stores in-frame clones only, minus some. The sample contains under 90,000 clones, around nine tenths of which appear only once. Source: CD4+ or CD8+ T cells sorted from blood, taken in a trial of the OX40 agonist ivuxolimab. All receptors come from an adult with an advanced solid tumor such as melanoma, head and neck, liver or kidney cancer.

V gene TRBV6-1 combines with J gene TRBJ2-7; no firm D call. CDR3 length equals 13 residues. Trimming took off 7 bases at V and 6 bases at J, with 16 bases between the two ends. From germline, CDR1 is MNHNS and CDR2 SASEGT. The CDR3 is CASTGPRVGEQYF. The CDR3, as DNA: TGTGCCAGCACCGGGCCGCGAGTTGGCGAGCAGTACTTC.

Here the CDR3 DNA reads TGTGCCAGCAGCCAAGTAGACAGGGGATTGACTTACGAGCAGTACTTC. It specifies CASSQVDRGLTYEQYF. The V gene is TRBV4-2, the J gene TRBJ2-7; 8 positions agree with TRBD1. V gave up 1 base and J gave up 4 bases; unmatched junction bases: 9. CDR3 length equals 16 residues. Germline V gives CDR1 LGHNA, CDR2 YNFKEQ.

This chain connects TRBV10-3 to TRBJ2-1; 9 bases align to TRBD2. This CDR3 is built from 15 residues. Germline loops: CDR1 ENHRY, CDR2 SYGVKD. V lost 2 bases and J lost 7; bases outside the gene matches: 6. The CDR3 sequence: CAISELAGSSNEQFF. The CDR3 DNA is TGTGCCATCAGTGAGCTAGCGGGGTCTAGTAATGAGCAGTTCTTC.

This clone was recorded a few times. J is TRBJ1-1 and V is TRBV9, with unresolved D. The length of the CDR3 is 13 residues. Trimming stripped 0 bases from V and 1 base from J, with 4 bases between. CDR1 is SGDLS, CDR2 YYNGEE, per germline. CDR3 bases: TGTGCCAGCAGCGTAGCTGGGAACACTGAAGCTTTCTTT. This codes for CASSVAGNTEAFF.

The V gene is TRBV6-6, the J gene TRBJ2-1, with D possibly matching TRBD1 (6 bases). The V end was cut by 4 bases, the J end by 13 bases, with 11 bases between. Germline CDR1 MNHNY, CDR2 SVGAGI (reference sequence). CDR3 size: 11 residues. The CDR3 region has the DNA TGTGCCAGCAGTTCGCGACAGGAACAGTTCTTC. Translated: CASSSRQEQFF.

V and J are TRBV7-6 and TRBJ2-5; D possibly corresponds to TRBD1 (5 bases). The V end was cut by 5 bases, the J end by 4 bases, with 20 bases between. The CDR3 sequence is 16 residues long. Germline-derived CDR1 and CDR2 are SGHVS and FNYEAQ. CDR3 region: CASSEQAGLVGETQYF. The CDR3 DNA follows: TGTGCCAGCAGCGAACAAGCAGGGCTAGTGGGAGAGACCCAGTACTTC.

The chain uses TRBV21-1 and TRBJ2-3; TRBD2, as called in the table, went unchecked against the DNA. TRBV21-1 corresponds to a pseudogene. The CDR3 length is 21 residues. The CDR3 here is CASSKRRTSGILGTSTDTQYF. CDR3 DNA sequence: TGTGCCAGCAGCAAAAGGAGGACTAGCGGGATTTTGGGTACTAGCACAGATACGCAGTATTTT.

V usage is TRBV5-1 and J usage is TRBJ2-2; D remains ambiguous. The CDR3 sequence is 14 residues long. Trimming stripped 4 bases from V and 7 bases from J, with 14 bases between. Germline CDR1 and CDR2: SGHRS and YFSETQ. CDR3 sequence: CASSPDGSYGELFF. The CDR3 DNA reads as TGCGCCAGCAGCCCGGATGGGTCGTACGGGGAGCTGTTTTTT.

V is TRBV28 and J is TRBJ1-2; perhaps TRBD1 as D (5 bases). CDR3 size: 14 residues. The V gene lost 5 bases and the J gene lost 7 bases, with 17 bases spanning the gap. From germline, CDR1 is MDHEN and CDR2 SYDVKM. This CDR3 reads CASSRAGNLSGYTF. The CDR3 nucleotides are TGTGCCAGCAGTAGGGCAGGGAACTTGAGTGGCTACACCTTC.

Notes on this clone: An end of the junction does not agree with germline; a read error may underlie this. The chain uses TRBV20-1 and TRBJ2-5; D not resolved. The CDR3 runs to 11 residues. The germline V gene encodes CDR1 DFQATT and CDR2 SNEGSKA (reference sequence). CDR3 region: CSAGPREAQYF. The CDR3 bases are TGCAGTGCTGGCCCGAGAGAGGCCCAGTACTTC.

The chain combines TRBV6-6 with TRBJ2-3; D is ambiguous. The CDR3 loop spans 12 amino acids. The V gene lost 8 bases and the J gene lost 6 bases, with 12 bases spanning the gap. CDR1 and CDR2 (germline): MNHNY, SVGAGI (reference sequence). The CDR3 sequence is CASYSPVDTQYF. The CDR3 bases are TGTGCCAGCTATTCGCCGGTCGATACGCAGTATTTT.

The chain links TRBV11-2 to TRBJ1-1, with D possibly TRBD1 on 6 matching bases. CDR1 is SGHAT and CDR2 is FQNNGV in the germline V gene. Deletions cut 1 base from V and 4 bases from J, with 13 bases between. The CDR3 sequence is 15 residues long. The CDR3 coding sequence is TGTGCCAGCAGCTTAGTCAAGGGGGGCACCACTGAAGCTTTCTTT. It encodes CASSLVKGGTTEAFF.

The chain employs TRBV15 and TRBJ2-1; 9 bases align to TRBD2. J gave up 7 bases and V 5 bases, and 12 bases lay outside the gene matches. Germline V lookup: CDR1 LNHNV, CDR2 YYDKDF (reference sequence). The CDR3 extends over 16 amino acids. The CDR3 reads CATSPRAGLARNEQFF. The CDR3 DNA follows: TGTGCCACCAGCCCCAGAGCCGGACTAGCGAGGAATGAGCAGTTCTTC. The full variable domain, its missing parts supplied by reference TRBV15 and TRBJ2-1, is DAMVIQNPRYQVTQFGKPVTLSCSQTLNHNVMYWYQQKSSQAPKLLFHYYDKDFNNEADTPDNFQSRRPNTSFCFLDIRSPGLGDTAMYLCATSPRAGLARNEQFFGPGTRLTVL.

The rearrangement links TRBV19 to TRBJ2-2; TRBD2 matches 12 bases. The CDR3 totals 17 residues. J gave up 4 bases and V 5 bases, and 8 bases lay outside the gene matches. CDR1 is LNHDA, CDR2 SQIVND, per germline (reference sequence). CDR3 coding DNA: TGTGCCAGTAGTCCTGGACTAGCGGGAATTGTCACCGGGGAGCTGTTTTTT. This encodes CASSPGLAGIVTGELFF. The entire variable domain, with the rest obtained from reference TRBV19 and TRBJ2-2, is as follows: DGGITQSPKYLFRKEGQNVTLSCEQNLNHDAMYWYRQDPGQGLRLIYYSQIVNDFQKGDIAEGYSVSREKKESFPLTVTSAQKNPTAFYLCASSPGLAGIVTGELFFGEGSRLTVL.

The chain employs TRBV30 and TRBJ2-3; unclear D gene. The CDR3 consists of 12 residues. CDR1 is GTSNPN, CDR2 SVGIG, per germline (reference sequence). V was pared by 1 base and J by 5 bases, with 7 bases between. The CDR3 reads CAWSDPRDTQYF. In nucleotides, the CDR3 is TGTGCCTGGAGTGACCCCCGAGATACGCAGTATTTT.

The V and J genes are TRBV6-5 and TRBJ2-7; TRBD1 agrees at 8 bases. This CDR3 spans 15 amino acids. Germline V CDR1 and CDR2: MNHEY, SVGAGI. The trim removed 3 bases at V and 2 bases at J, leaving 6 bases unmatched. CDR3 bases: TGTGCCAGCAGTTATACCAGGGGGCTAACCTACGAGCAGTACTTC. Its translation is CASSYTRGLTYEQYF.

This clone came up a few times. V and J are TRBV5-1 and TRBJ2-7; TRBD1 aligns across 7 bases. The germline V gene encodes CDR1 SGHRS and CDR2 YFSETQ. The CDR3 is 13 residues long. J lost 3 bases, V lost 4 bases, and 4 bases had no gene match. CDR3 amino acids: CASSVTGLYEQYF. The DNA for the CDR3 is TGCGCCAGCAGCGTGACAGGGCTCTACGAGCAGTACTTC.

The DNA of the CDR3 is TGTGCCAGCAGTTACTCGACGCGAGACACCGGGGAGCTGTTTTTT. Translating it yields CASSYSTRDTGELFF. The chain employs TRBV6-6 and TRBJ2-2; D gene unclear. The V end lost 0 bases, the J end lost 3 bases, and 8 bases lay between the germline ends. Germline CDR1 is MNHNY and CDR2 is SVGAGI (reference sequence). There are 15 residues in the CDR3.

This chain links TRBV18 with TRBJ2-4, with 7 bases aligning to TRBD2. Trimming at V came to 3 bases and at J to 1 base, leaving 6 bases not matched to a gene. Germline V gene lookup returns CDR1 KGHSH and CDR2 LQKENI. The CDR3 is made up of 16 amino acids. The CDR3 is CASSPLASGAKNIQYF. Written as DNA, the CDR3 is TGTGCCAGCTCACCTCTCGCTAGCGGTGCCAAAAACATTCAGTACTTC.

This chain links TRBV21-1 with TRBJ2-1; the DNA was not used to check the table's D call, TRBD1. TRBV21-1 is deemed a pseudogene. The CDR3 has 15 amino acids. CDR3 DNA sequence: TGTGCCAGCAGACGAGAAGGGGTGGGGTACAATGAGCAGTTCTTC. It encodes CASRREGVGYNEQFF.

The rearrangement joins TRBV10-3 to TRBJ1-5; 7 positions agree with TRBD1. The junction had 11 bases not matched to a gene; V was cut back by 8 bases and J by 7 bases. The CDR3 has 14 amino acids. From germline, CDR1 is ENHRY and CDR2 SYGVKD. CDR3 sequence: CAIGNRDSSQPQHF. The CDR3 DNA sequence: TGTGCCATCGGTAATCGGGACAGTTCCCAGCCCCAGCATTTT.

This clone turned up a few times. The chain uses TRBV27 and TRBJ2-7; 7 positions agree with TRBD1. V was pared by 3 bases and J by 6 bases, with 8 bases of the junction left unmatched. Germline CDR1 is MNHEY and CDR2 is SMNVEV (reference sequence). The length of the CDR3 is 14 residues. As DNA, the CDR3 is TGTGCCAGCAGTTTCAGGGGACAGTTAAGCGAGCAGTACTTC. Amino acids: CASSFRGQLSEQYF.